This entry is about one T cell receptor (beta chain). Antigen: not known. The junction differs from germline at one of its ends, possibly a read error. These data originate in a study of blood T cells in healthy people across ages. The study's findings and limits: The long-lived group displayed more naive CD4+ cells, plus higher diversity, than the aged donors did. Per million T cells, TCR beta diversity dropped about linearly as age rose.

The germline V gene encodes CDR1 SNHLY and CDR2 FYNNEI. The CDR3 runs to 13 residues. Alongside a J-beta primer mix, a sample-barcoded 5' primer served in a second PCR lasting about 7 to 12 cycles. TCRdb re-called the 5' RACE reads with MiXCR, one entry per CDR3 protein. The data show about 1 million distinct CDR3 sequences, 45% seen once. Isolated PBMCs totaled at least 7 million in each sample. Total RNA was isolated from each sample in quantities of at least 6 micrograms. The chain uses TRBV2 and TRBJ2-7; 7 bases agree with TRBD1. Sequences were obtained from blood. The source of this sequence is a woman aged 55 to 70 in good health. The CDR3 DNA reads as TGTGCCAGCAGGAGGGACAGTTCCTACGGGCAGTACTTC. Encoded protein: CASRRDSSYGQYF. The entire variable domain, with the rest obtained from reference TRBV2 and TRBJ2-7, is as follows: EPEVTQTPSHQVTQMGQEVILRCVPISNHLYFYWYRQILGQKVEFLVSFYNNEISEKSEIFDDQFSVERPDGSNFTLKIRSTKLEDSAMYFCASRRDSSYGQYFGPGTRLTVT.